The next 11 T cell receptor beta chains were all read from a single sample in a study of molecular identifiers for immune sequencing clone quantification. TCRdb used MiXCR to reprocess the PCR reads, holding one entry per CDR3 protein. The profile covers 550,000 to 750,000 distinct CDR3 sequences, with about 20% appearing a single time and 0.75% to 0.95% taken by the ten largest. Sequencing was done on a sample of naive CD8+ T cells from blood, with Jurkat cell RNA spiked in. Subset of the sample: FACS-sorted CD8+CD4-CCR7+CD45RA+ naive T cells. The receptors derive from a human donor in good health. Some libraries in this study had Jurkat cell RNA spiked in.

Ten or more counts support this clonotype. This chain links TRBV7-9 with TRBJ1-6; 8 bases are a match to TRBD1. The CDR3 sequence is 16 residues long. Trimming at V came to 5 bases and at J to 4 bases, leaving 7 bases not matched to a gene. From germline, CDR1 is SEHNR and CDR2 FQNEAQ (reference sequence). The CDR3: CASSTADREYNSPLHF. CDR3 bases: TGTGCCAGCAGCACCGCGGACAGGGAATATAATTCACCCCTCCACTTT.

This clonotype has only a few counts. CDR3 sequence: CASNLAGGQETQYF. The CDR3 bases are TGTGCCAGTAACCTAGCGGGGGGTCAAGAGACCCAGTACTTC. This chain joins TRBV19 and TRBJ2-5; 11 bases are shared with TRBD2. The length of the CDR3 is 14 residues. The V and J ends lost 7 bases and 2 bases, in that order; junction bases with no gene match: 3. Germline V CDR1 and CDR2: LNHDA, SQIVND (reference sequence).

CDR3 nucleotide sequence: TGTGCCAGCAGCCCAAGGACAGGACTCTACAATGAGCAGTTCTTC. This encodes CASSPRTGLYNEQFF. This rearrangement joins TRBV13 to TRBJ2-1, with 7 bases matching TRBD1. This CDR3 is built from 15 residues. Germline trimming cut 5 bases from V and 3 bases from J; bases unmatched to any gene: 7. Germline-derived CDR1 and CDR2 are PRHDT and FYEKMQ (reference sequence).

Of note for this clonotype: This may come from a read error, since a much larger clone is one base off. V is TRBV4-3 and J is TRBJ2-2; D tentatively fits TRBD1 or TRBD2 (5 bases each). CDR3 length: 15 residues. The germline CDR1 and CDR2 sequences are LGHNA and YSLEER. The CDR3, as DNA: TGCGCCAGCAGTCAACTGCAGGGCCTAACCGGGGAGCTGTCTTTT. Its translation: CASSQLQGLTGELSF.

The sample holds many counts of this clonotype. The V gene is TRBV29-1, the J gene TRBJ2-5; unclear D gene. In germline, CDR1 is SQVTM, CDR2 ANQGSEA. Trimming pared 6 bases from V and 5 bases from J, leaving 22 bases between. The CDR3 length is 15 residues. The CDR3 nucleotides read TGCAGCGTCGTCTTAGAGCTTTCCTTCTTTGAGACCCAGTACTTC. Its translation is CSVVLELSFFETQYF.

There are a few counts of this clonotype. The chain uses TRBV6-2 or TRBV6-3 and TRBJ2-2; 12 bases line up with TRBD2. Germline-derived CDR1 and CDR2 are MNHEY and SVGEGT. CDR3 length: 18 amino acids. The V segment lost 2 bases and the J segment 0 bases; nucleotides outside the gene matches: 4. Here the CDR3 DNA reads TGTGCCAGCAGTTACCCCCCTAGCGGGGGGGCGAACACCGGGGAGCTGTTTTTT. The encoded protein is CASSYPPSGGANTGELFF.

J is TRBJ2-7 and V is TRBV5-1; D tentatively fits TRBD1 or TRBD2 (5 bases each). Germline assignment: CDR1 SGHRS and CDR2 YFSETQ. The CDR3 is made up of 15 amino acids. With 4 bases removed from V and 5 bases from J, the gap between germline ends came to 19 bases. CDR3 protein: CASSPTGTPTDEQYF. For the CDR3, the DNA is TGCGCCAGCAGCCCGACCGGGACCCCTACGGACGAGCAGTACTTC.

As concerns this clonotype: A junction end diverges from the germline sequence, so it may reflect a read error. The chain uses TRBV12-3 or TRBV12-4 and TRBJ2-3, with D hard to call. The CDR3 contains 14 residues. The CDR3 protein is CASSLGGSTDAQYF. The CDR3 coding sequence is TGTGCCAGCAGTTTAGGAGGTAGCACAGATGCGCAGTATTTT.

This clonotype has a count of ten or more. V and J are TRBV20-1 and TRBJ2-7; 8 positions match TRBD2. In germline, CDR1 is DFQATT, CDR2 SNEGSKA (reference sequence). The CDR3 covers 16 residues. Trimming at V came to 0 bases and at J to 0 bases, leaving 7 bases not matched to a gene. CDR3 sequence reads: CSARELAGTNSYEQYF. CDR3 DNA sequence: TGCAGTGCTAGAGAATTAGCGGGGACCAACTCCTACGAGCAGTACTTC.

Of note for this clonotype: Since a much larger clone is just one base distant, this may be a read error. V gene TRBV5-3 combines with J gene TRBJ1-2; 9 nucleotides align to TRBD1. TRBV5-3 is known as an ORF, though its function is uncertain. This CDR3 comprises 16 residues. The CDR3 spells CASSSGSETGGYGYTF. The CDR3 DNA follows: TGTGCCAGCAGCTCCGGAAGCGAGACAGGGGGCTATGGCTACACCTTC.

This clonotype was found many times. The chain uses TRBV20-1 and TRBJ2-7; TRBD1 matches at 7 bases. Germline V lookup: CDR1 DFQATT, CDR2 SNEGSKA (reference sequence). V dropped 3 bases and J dropped 6; count of bases not matched to a gene: 8. The CDR3 is 13 residues long. The chain's CDR3 is CSARDWDSSEQYF. In DNA form, the CDR3 reads TGCAGTGCTAGGGACTGGGACAGTTCCGAGCAGTACTTC.